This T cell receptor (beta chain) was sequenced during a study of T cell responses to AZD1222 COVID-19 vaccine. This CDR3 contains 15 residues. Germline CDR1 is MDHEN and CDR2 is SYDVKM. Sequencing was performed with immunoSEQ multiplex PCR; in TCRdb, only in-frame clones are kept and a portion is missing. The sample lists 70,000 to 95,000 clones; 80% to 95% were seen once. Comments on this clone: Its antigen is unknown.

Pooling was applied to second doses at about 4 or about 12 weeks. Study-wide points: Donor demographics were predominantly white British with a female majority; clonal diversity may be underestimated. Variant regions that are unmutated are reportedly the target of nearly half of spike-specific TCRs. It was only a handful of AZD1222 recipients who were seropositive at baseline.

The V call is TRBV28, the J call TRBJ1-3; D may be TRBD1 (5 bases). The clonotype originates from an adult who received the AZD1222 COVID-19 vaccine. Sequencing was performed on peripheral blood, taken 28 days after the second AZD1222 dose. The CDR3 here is CASVNKGSSGNTIYF. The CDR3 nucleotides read TGTGCTAGCGTTAATAAGGGGTCGTCTGGAAACACCATATATTTT. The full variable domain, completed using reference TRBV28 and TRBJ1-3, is DVKVTQSSRYLVKRTGEKVFLECVQDMDHENMFWYRQDPGLGLRLIYFSYDVKMKEKGDIPEGYSVSREKKERFSLILESASTNQTSMYLCASVNKGSSGNTIYFGEGSWLTVV.